The rows below give T cell receptor beta chains drawn from one sample of a study of CD8 T cells in Susac syndrome. TCRdb independently ran MiXCR on the immunoSEQ multiplex PCR reads; one entry per CDR3 protein. The sample includes roughly 330,000 distinct CDR3 sequences, approximately 90% of them seen just once. Sample: CD4+ T cells from PBMCs. The receptor source for this set is a human donor with multiple sclerosis. Each CDR3 is given with its conserved first and last residue. Fields, in order: V gene, clone size, J gene, D gene, CDR3 DNA, CDR3 protein. A D gene is named only where the DNA matches it firmly. The size of a clone is reported for some rows only, either as once, few or many, or as a class for expanded clones.

TRBV12-3/TRBV12-4	NA	TRBJ1-5	NA	TGTGCCAGCAGTTATTCGAGGAGCAATCAGCCCCAGCATTTT	CASSYSRSNQPQHF
TRBV18	NA	TRBJ1-1	NA	TGTGCCAGCTCACCCCTCGGGGGTGCCGGGGTGAACACTGAAGCTTTCTTT	CASSPLGGAGVNTEAFF
TRBV5-1	NA	TRBJ1-1	TRBD1	TGCGCCGGCAAACAGGGGAGCGGGAACACTGAAGCTTTCTTT	CAGKQGSGNTEAFF
TRBV13	NA	TRBJ2-7	TRBD1	TGTGCCAGCAGCTCCTGGACAGGGGGGGCCTACGAGCAGTACTTC	CASSSWTGGAYEQYF
TRBV20-1	NA	TRBJ1-1	TRBD1	TGCAGTGCTAGCTTGGGACAGGGGGACACTGAAGCTTTCTTT	CSASLGQGDTEAFF
TRBV7-9	NA	TRBJ1-1	NA	TGTGCCAGCAGCTTAGCAGGGAATCCGAAGAACACTGAAGCTTTCTTT	CASSLAGNPKNTEAFF
TRBV6-2/TRBV6-3	NA	TRBJ2-4	TRBD2	TGTGCCAGCAACGCAGCGGGACTAGCCAAAAACATTCAGTACTTC	CASNAAGLAKNIQYF
TRBV30	NA	TRBJ2-3	TRBD2	TGTGCCTGGCGAGTAGCGGGAGCTACAGATACGCAGTATTTT	CAWRVAGATDTQYF
TRBV3-1	once	TRBJ2-1	NA	TGTGCCAGCAGCCAAATGATCATGAATGAGCAGTTCTTC	CASSQMIMNEQFF
TRBV18	few	TRBJ1-1	NA	TGTGCCAGCTCCACCGGGGGCACTGAAGCTTTCTTT	CASSTGGTEAFF